The 15 T cell receptor beta chains given below trace back to one sample, sequenced in a study of CD8+CD57+ T cells in acquired aplastic anemia. According to the study, genomic DNA was the template for TCR beta VDJ and CDR3 profiling. Each CDR3 protein is one row after TCRdb ran MiXCR on the reads. Among roughly 120,000 distinct CDR3 sequences listed, over 55% were seen once. Those patients picked for sequencing had displayed CD8+CD57+ cell expansion on flow cytometry. Sequencing used sorted CD4+, CD8+, or CD8+CD57+ T cells (not recorded which) from PBMCs. These receptors were taken from a human donor with aplastic anemia.

In this sample, this clonotype turned up once. V usage is TRBV15 and J usage is TRBJ1-3; D is perhaps TRBD1 (5 bases). Between the trimmed V and J ends, which lost 1 base and 0 bases, there was a span of 13 bases. This CDR3 contains 17 residues. Germline V gene data show CDR1 as LNHNV and CDR2 as YYDKDF (reference sequence). The CDR3 here is CATSRGWDGSSGNTIYF. Written as DNA, the CDR3 is TGTGCCACCAGCAGAGGGTGGGACGGGAGCTCTGGAAACACCATATATTTT.

The V and J genes are TRBV12-3 or TRBV12-4 and TRBJ2-2; D gene uncertain. Between the trimmed V and J ends, which lost 3 bases and 0 bases, there was a span of 8 bases. The CDR3 contains 15 residues. The CDR3 sequence: CASSLNSANTGELFF. DNA of the CDR3: TGTGCCAGCAGTTTGAACAGCGCGAACACCGGGGAGCTGTTTTTT.

In its sample, this clonotype was seen many times. The chain joins TRBV5-6 to TRBJ2-7; TRBD1 matches 10 bases. The CDR3 is 16 amino acids. Germline CDR1 SGHDT, CDR2 YYEEEE. The trim removed 4 bases at V and 3 bases at J, leaving 10 bases unmatched. CDR3 sequence (DNA): TGTGCCAGCAGCAAAGCCCTCGGGACAGGGGTCTACGAGCAGTACTTC. Translating it yields CASSKALGTGVYEQYF.

In this sample, this clonotype turned up a few times. This sequence joins TRBV24-1 and TRBJ1-2; a weak D match, TRBD1 (5 bases). This CDR3 is built from 15 residues. V was cut by 1 base and J by 8 bases, with 16 bases left in between. Germline values: CDR1 KGHDR, CDR2 SFDVKD. CDR3 region: CATSDLPGGEGGYTF. As DNA, the CDR3 is TGTGCCACCAGTGATTTACCCGGGGGTGAGGGCGGCTACACCTTC.

V is TRBV24-1 and J is TRBJ2-5; no reliable D call. From germline, CDR1 is KGHDR and CDR2 SFDVKD. This CDR3 has 15 amino acids. Between the trimmed V and J ends, which lost 2 bases and 2 bases, there was a span of 11 bases. This CDR3 is CATSDSGRLQETQYF. CDR3 sequence (DNA): TGTGCCACCAGTGATTCGGGCAGGCTTCAAGAGACCCAGTACTTC.

This clonotype has a handful of counts. This rearrangement joins TRBV7-9 to TRBJ2-3, with 7 bases aligning to TRBD1. Germline CDR1 is SEHNR and CDR2 is FQNEAQ (reference sequence). This CDR3 region has 14 residues. V was clipped by 2 bases and J by 3 bases; unmatched bases: 2. The CDR3 DNA is TGTGCCAGCAGCTTAACAGGGGAAACAGATACGCAGTATTTT. It translates to CASSLTGETDTQYF.

This clonotype was observed a few times. CDR3 sequence (DNA): TGTGCCACCAGCGCTCGACAGGGAGGGTCCTACGAGCAGTACTTC. It encodes CATSARQGGSYEQYF. The chain couples TRBV15 to TRBJ2-7; D tentatively fits TRBD1 or TRBD2 (7 bases each). The germline CDR1 and CDR2 sequences are LNHNV and YYDKDF (reference sequence). V shed 5 bases and J shed 1 base, with 15 bases lying between them. This CDR3 is built from 15 residues.

The gene calls are TRBV7-9 and TRBJ2-7; the match to TRBD1 covers 11 bases. Losses at the gene ends were 8 bases for V and 3 bases for J; bases not matched to a gene: 9. The germline CDR1 and CDR2 sequences are SEHNR and FQNEAQ (reference sequence). This CDR3 has 15 residues. The CDR3 loop reads CASPPPGTGGYEQYF. In DNA form, the CDR3 reads TGTGCCAGCCCCCCACCCGGGACAGGGGGCTACGAGCAGTACTTC. The whole variable domain, remainder taken from reference TRBV7-9 and TRBJ2-7, is DTGVSQNPRHKITKRGQNVTFRCDPISEHNRLYWYRQTLGQGPEFLTYFQNEAQLEKSRLLSDRFSAERPKGSFSTLEIQRTEQGDSAMYLCASPPPGTGGYEQYFGPGTRLTVT.

The chain links TRBV24-1 to TRBJ2-5; a possible D gene is TRBD1 (6 bases). V was pared by 6 bases and J by 5 bases, with 18 bases between. CDR1 and CDR2 (germline): KGHDR, SFDVKD. The CDR3 is 15 amino acids. The CDR3, as DNA: TGTGCCACCAGTTTATCGGGGATGAGGGGGGAGACCCAGTACTTC. Residues: CATSLSGMRGETQYF.

This clonotype was detected many times. V gene TRBV10-3 combines with J gene TRBJ2-2; D could derive from TRBD1 or TRBD2 (7 bases each). This CDR3 is 18 amino acids long. Between the trimmed V and J ends, which lost 7 bases and 3 bases, there was a span of 24 bases. Germline CDR1 is ENHRY and CDR2 is SYGVKD. In DNA form, the CDR3 reads TGTGCCATCACTCCGGGACAGCTGGGGCTAGCGGACACCGGGGAGCTGTTTTTT. The encoded protein is CAITPGQLGLADTGELFF.

As to this clonotype: A clone one base away is much larger, so this may be a read error. Because the CDR3 is missing its conserved closing phenylalanine or tryptophan, this is likely a read error. The chain combines TRBV2 with TRBJ2-1, with D tentatively TRBD2 (6 bases). The germline gives CDR1 SNHLY, CDR2 FYNNEI. Trimming stripped 7 bases from V and 8 bases from J, with 24 bases between. The CDR3 runs 16 residues. CDR3 nucleotides: TGTGCCAGCATTCAAGAGTCCCGGGAGATACCGGATGAGCAGTTCCTC. It encodes CASIQESREIPDEQFL.

The chain couples TRBV19 to TRBJ2-7, with TRBD1 matching 7 bases. V dropped 1 base and J dropped 7; count of bases not matched to a gene: 7. CDR3 size: 14 residues. Germline V CDR1 and CDR2: LNHDA, SQIVND (reference sequence). The CDR3 region is CASSIVRTGGEQYF. CDR3 DNA sequence: TGTGCCAGTAGTATAGTGCGGACAGGTGGTGAGCAGTACTTC.

In its sample, this clonotype was seen many times. The V call is TRBV9, the J call TRBJ1-1; TRBD1 is a possible D gene (6 bases). Per the germline V gene, CDR1 is SGDLS and CDR2 is YYNGEE. There are 14 residues in the CDR3. Between the trimmed V and J ends, which lost 3 bases and 3 bases, there was a span of 12 bases. CDR3 loop: CASSDRAGDTEAFF. The CDR3 nucleotides are TGTGCCAGCAGCGACAGGGCGGGGGACACTGAAGCTTTCTTT.

Worth noting for this clonotype: With a much larger clone just one base away, this may be a read error. V is TRBV5-8 and J is TRBJ1-3; no clear D gene. Germline CDR1 and CDR2: SGHTS and YDEGEE. CDR3 size: 14 residues. CDR3 sequence: CASSPVYSGSTIYF. The CDR3 DNA reads TGTGCCAGCAGCCCTGTCTACTCTGGAAGCACCATATATTTT.

This sequence joins TRBV7-9 and TRBJ1-6, with D perhaps matching TRBD1 (5 bases). There are 14 residues in the CDR3. Per the germline V gene, CDR1 is SEHNR and CDR2 is FQNEAQ (reference sequence). Trimming stripped 3 bases from V and 7 bases from J, with 10 bases between. CDR3 sequence: CASSFEGLNSPLHF. The CDR3 coding sequence is TGTGCCAGCAGCTTCGAGGGGCTGAATTCACCCCTCCACTTT.